This TCR beta chain was profiled in a study of blood T cell repertoires in COVID-19. About the research overall: The United States, Italy and Spain provided the acute and convalescent COVID-19 samples.

The assay was immunoSEQ multiplex PCR, and TCRdb's table has in-frame clones only and misses some. The top ten clones hold 0.5% to 0.55% of a sample with 150,000 or so clones, about 89% of them seen once. V was cut by 8 bases and J by 0 bases, with 8 bases left in between. Germline assignment: CDR1 MNHEY and CDR2 SMNVEV (reference sequence). CDR3 length equals 14 residues. The sample taken for sequencing was peripheral blood. This chain connects TRBV27 to TRBJ1-6; D is ambiguous. The TCR was taken from a man aged 50 to 59 with acute or convalescent COVID-19. CDR3 protein: CASRSTSYNSPLHF. CDR3 DNA sequence: TGTGCCAGCCGTAGTACCTCCTATAATTCACCCCTCCACTTT.